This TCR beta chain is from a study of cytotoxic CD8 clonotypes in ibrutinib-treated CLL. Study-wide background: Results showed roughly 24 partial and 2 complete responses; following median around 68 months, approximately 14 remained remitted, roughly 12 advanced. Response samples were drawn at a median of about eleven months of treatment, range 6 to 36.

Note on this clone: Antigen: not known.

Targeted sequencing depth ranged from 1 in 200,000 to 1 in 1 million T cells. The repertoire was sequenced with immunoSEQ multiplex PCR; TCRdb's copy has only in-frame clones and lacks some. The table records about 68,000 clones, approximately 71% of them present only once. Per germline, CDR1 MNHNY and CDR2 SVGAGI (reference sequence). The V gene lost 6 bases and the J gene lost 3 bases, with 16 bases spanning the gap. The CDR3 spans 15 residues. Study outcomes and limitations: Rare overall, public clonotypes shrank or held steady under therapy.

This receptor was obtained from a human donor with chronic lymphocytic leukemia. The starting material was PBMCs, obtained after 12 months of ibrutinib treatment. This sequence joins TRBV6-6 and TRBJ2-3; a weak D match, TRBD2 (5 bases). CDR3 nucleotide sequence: TGTGCCAGCAGCCTCCCGCGGGCCGTGACAGATACGCAGTATTTT. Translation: CASSLPRAVTDTQYF.